This T cell receptor (beta chain) is drawn from a study of CD8 T cells in Susac syndrome. On this clonotype itself: As yet, its antigen is unknown.

CD8+ and CD4+ T cells circulating in blood were sequenced for TCR beta. An input of roughly 0.45 to 1 ug of RNA was subjected to reverse transcription using random hexamers. A multiplex approach, immunoSEQ multiplex PCR, amplified TCR beta CDR3 across 54 Vbeta and 13 Jbeta. TCRdb passed the immunoSEQ multiplex PCR reads through MiXCR, listing each CDR3 protein once. The data show 110,000 or so distinct CDR3 sequences, roughly 96% seen once. CDR1 is MNHEY, CDR2 SVGEGT, per germline. This CDR3 has 14 residues. The germline V and J ends were trimmed by 4 bases and 4 bases, with 11 bases remaining between them. General study points: The study conceded that relatively few individuals underwent its TCR sequencing and HLA analysis.

What was sequenced was CD4+ T cells from PBMCs. The rearrangement links TRBV6-2 or TRBV6-3 to TRBJ2-1; D is possibly TRBD1 or TRBD2 (5 bases each). The sequence was collected from a human donor in good health. The CDR3 sequence: CASSSGTPYNEQFF. Here the CDR3 DNA reads TGTGCCAGCAGTTCCGGGACGCCTTACAATGAGCAGTTCTTC.